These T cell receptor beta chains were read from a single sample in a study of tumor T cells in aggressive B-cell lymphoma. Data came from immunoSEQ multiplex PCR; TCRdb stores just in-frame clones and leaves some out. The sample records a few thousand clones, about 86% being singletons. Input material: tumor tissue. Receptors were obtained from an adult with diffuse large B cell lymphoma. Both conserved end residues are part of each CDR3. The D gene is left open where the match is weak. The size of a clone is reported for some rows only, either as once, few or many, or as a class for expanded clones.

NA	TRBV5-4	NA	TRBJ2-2	CASSLAQRRNTGELFF	TGTGCCAGCAGCTTGGCCCAGCGAAGAAACACCGGGGAGCTGTTTTTT
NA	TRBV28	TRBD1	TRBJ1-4	CASSSGTGLQEKLFF	TGTGCCAGCAGTTCTGGGACAGGGTTACAGGAAAAACTGTTTTTT
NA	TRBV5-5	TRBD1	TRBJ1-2	CASSQGQGNYGYTF	TGTGCCAGCAGCCAAGGACAGGGGAACTATGGCTACACCTTC
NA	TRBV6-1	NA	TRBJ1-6	CASSETGLWGNSPLHF	TGTGCCAGCAGTGAAACAGGGTTGTGGGGAAATTCACCCCTCCACTTT
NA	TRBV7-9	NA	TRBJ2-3	CASSLLLGGTSTDTQYF	TGTGCCAGCAGCTTACTCTTAGGCGGGACTAGCACAGATACGCAGTATTTT
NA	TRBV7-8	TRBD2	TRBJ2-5	CASSSRASGPQETQYF	TGTGCCAGCAGCTCTCGGGCTAGCGGGCCACAAGAGACCCAGTACTTC
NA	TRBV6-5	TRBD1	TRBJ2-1	CASSYRTGTPYNEQFF	TGTGCCAGCAGTTACAGGACAGGGACGCCCTACAATGAGCAGTTCTTC
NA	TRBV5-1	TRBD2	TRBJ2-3	CASSLARGRALTDTQYF	TGCGCCAGCAGCTTGGCCCGCGGGAGGGCCCTCACAGATACGCAGTATTTT
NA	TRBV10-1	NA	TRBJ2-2	CASSESHLAGELFF	TGCGCCAGCAGTGAGTCTCATCTAGCCGGGGAGCTGTTTTTT
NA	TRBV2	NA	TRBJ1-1	CASSMTAGTEAFF	TGTGCCAGCAGTATGACAGCGGGCACTGAAGCTTTCTTT
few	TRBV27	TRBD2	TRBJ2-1	CASSPNSGGSYNEQFF	TGTGCCAGCTCCCCCAATAGCGGGGGCTCCTACAATGAGCAGTTCTTC
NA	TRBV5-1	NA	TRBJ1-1	CASSPEATVNTEAFF	TGCGCCAGCAGCCCAGAAGCGACAGTTAACACTGAAGCTTTCTTT
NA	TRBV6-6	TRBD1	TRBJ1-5	CASSDRGSNQPQHF	TGTGCCAGCAGTGACAGGGGTAGCAATCAGCCCCAGCATTTT
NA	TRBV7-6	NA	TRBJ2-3	CASSTLGGAGPRNTDTQYF	TGTGCCAGCAGCACCTTGGGCGGCGCGGGGCCCAGAAACACAGATACGCAGTATTTT
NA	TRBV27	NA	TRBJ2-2	CASSPLQGNTGELFF	TGTGCCAGCAGCCCTCTACAGGGAAACACCGGGGAGCTGTTTTTT
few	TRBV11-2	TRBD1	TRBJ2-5	CASSSTGSGSGTQYF	TGTGCCAGCAGCTCGACAGGGTCCGGGTCCGGGACCCAGTACTTC
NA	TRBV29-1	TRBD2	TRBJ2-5	CSVEGGGRAWETQYF	TGCAGCGTTGAAGGGGGCGGGAGGGCCTGGGAGACCCAGTACTTC
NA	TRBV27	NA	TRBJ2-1	CASSNWDTSIKFF	TGTGCCAGCAGTAACTGGGACACCTCGATAAAGTTCTTC
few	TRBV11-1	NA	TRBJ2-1	CASSFGGPYNEQFF	TGTGCCAGCAGCTTCGGCGGTCCGTACAATGAGCAGTTCTTC
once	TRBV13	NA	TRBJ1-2	CASSGQILAGYTF	TGTGCCAGCAGCGGACAGATTCTCGCTGGCTACACCTTC
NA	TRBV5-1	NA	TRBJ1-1	CASSLGLGFEAFF	TGCGCCAGCAGCTTGGGCCTGGGCTTTGAAGCTTTCTTT
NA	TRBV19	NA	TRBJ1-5	CASGDEPSNQPQHF	TGTGCCAGTGGAGATGAGCCTAGCAATCAGCCCCAGCATTTT
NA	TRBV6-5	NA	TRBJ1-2	CASSPRRQTPYSYTF	TGTGCCAGCAGCCCTCGAAGACAGACCCCCTATAGCTACACCTTC
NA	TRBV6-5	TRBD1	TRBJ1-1	CASSRTRGKVTEAFF	TGTGCCAGCAGCAGAACCAGGGGGAAGGTCACTGAAGCTTTTTTT
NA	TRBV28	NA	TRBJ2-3	CASSFYTEGYTDTQYF	TGTGCCAGCAGTTTTTACACCGAGGGATACACAGATACGCAGTATTTT